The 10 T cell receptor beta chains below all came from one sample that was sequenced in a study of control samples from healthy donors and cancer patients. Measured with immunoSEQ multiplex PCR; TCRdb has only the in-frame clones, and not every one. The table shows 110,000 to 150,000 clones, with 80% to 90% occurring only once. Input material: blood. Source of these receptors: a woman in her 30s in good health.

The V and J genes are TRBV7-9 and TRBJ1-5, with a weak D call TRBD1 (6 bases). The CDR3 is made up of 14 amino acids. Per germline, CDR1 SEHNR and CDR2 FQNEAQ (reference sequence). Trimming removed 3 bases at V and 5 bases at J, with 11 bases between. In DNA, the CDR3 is TGTGCCAGCAGCTTTGGGGGGCTAGATCAGCCCCAGCATTTT. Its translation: CASSFGGLDQPQHF.

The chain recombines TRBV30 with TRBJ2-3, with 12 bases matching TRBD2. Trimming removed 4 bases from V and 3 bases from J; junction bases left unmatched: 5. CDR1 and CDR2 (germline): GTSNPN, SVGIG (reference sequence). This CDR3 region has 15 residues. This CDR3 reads CAWTRGLAGTDTQYF. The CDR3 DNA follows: TGTGCCTGGACCCGAGGACTAGCGGGGACAGATACGCAGTATTTT.

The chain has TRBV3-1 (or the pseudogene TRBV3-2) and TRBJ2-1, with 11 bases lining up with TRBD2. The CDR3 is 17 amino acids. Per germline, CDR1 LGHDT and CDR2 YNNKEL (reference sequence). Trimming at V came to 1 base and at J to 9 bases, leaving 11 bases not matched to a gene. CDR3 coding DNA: TGTGCCAGCAGCCAAGGGCCAACTAGCGGGAGCGTGGGTGAGCAGTTCTTC. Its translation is CASSQGPTSGSVGEQFF.

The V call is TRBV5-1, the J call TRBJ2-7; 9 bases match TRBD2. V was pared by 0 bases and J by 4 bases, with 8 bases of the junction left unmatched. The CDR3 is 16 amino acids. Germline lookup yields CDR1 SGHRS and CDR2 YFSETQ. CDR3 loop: CASSLDSVAGEYEQYF. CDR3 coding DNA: TGCGCCAGCAGCTTGGATTCTGTAGCGGGGGAATACGAGCAGTACTTC.

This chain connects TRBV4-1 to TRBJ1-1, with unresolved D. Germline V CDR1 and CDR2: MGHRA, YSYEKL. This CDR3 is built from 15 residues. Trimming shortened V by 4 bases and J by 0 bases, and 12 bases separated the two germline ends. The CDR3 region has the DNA TGCGCCAGCAGCCCCGGAATGGGGATGAACACTGAAGCTTTCTTT. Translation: CASSPGMGMNTEAFF.

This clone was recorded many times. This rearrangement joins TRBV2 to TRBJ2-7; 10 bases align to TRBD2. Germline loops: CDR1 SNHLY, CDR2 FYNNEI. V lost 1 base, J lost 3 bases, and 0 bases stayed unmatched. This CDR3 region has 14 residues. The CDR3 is CASSEGTSGYEQYF. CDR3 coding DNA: TGTGCCAGCAGTGAAGGGACTAGCGGCTACGAGCAGTACTTC.

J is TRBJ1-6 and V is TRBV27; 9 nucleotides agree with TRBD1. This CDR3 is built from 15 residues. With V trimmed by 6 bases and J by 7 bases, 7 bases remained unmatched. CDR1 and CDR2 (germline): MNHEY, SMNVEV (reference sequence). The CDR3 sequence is CASSPGTGTNSPLHF. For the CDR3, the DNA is TGTGCCAGCAGCCCCGGGACAGGGACCAATTCACCCCTCCACTTT.

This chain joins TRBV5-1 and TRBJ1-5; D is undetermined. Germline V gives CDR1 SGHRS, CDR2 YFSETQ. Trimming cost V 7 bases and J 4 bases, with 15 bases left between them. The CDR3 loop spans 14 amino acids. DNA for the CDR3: TGCGCCAGCCGGGAAGTGCCAGATAATCAGCCCCAGCATTTT. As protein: CASREVPDNQPQHF.

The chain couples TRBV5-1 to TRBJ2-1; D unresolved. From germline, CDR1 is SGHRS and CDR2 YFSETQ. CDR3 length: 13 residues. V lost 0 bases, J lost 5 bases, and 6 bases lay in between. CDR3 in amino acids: CASSLGANNEQFF. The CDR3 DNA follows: TGCGCCAGCAGCTTGGGTGCAAACAATGAGCAGTTCTTC.

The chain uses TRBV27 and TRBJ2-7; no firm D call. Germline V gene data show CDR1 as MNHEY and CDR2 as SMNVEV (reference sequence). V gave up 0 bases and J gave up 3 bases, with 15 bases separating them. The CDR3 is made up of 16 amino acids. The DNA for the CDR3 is TGTGCCAGCAGTTTATCGGTCAGCGCCTTAGGCTACGAGCAGTACTTC. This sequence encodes CASSLSVSALGYEQYF.